The 12 T cell receptor beta chains given below trace back to one sample, sequenced in a study of shared clonotypes between healthy human individuals. Sequenced by immunoSEQ multiplex PCR; TCRdb stores in-frame clones only, minus some. Counted here are 2,100,000 or so clones, under 97% occurring once; the ten biggest clones make up more than 0.1%. Sequences were obtained from naive CD4+ T cells sorted from blood. Subset noted: CD45RA+ positively selected. These receptors were obtained from a man between 18 and 29 years old in good health.

This chain uses TRBV7-9 with TRBJ1-1; D perhaps matches TRBD1 (5 bases). The V gene lost 0 bases and the J gene lost 10 bases, with 12 bases spanning the gap. The germline gives CDR1 SEHNR, CDR2 FQNEAQ (reference sequence). This CDR3 has 13 amino acids. CDR3 nucleotide sequence: TGTGCCAGCAGCTTAGCGACCGGGACCGGAGCTTTCTTT. Encoded protein: CASSLATGTGAFF.

The gene calls are TRBV4-2 and TRBJ1-6; 7 nucleotides match TRBD1. V lost 5 bases, J lost 1 base, and 5 bases stayed unmatched. Per the germline V gene, CDR1 is LGHNA and CDR2 is YNFKEQ. This CDR3 has 16 amino acids. As DNA, the CDR3 is TGTGCCAGCAGCGGATCAGGGGGGTCCTATAATTCACCCCTCCACTTT. Its protein is CASSGSGGSYNSPLHF.

The chain has TRBV7-9 and TRBJ2-2, with 7 bases aligning to TRBD1. The CDR3 is made up of 17 amino acids. CDR1 is SEHNR and CDR2 is FQNEAQ in the germline V gene (reference sequence). V dropped 2 bases and J dropped 6; count of bases not matched to a gene: 12. The CDR3, as DNA: TGTGCCAGCAGCTTAAATATAGGGGGCGCGTATGCCGGGGAGCTGTTTTTT. Amino acid sequence: CASSLNIGGAYAGELFF.

V usage is TRBV5-1 and J usage is TRBJ2-7; 11 bases map to TRBD1. V dropped 4 bases and J dropped 5; count of bases not matched to a gene: 8. The CDR3 totals 15 residues. The V gene's germline CDR1 is SGHRS and CDR2 YFSETQ. The CDR3 bases are TGCGCCAGCAGCCTACGCGGACAGGGGGCCAACGAGCAGTACTTC. This gives the protein CASSLRGQGANEQYF. The whole variable domain, filled in from reference TRBV5-1 and TRBJ2-7, reads KAGVTQTPRYLIKTRGQQVTLSCSPISGHRSVSWYQQTPGQGLQFLFEYFSETQRNKGNFPGRFSGRQFSNSRSEMNVSTLELGDSALYLCASSLRGQGANEQYFGPGTRLTVT.

This clone was picked up one time. The chain combines TRBV18 with TRBJ2-3, with D perhaps matching TRBD1 (5 bases). This CDR3 is 15 amino acids long. Trimming removed 3 bases from V and 0 bases from J, with 10 bases in between. The germline V gene has CDR1 KGHSH and CDR2 LQKENI. The CDR3 loop reads CASSPQGISTDTQYF. CDR3 DNA: TGTGCCAGCTCACCGCAGGGAATTAGCACAGATACGCAGTATTTT.

This chain links TRBV9 with TRBJ2-1; unclear D gene. Trimming left V 1 base short and J 9 bases short, with 11 bases between. This CDR3 has 13 amino acids. Germline V gene data show CDR1 as SGDLS and CDR2 as YYNGEE. CDR3 region: CASSVSIVSEQFF. Here the CDR3 DNA reads TGTGCCAGCAGCGTATCAATTGTAAGTGAGCAGTTCTTC.

This chain connects TRBV2 to TRBJ1-4; 9 positions agree with TRBD1. CDR1 is SNHLY and CDR2 is FYNNEI in the germline V gene. Germline trimming cut 6 bases from V and 8 bases from J; bases unmatched to any gene: 10. CDR3 length equals 15 residues. CDR3: CASRDYRGLREKLFF. The CDR3 nucleotides are TGTGCCAGCAGGGATTACAGGGGGCTCAGGGAAAAACTGTTTTTT.

The chain employs TRBV6-6 and TRBJ1-2, with 7 bases lining up with TRBD1. CDR1 is MNHNY and CDR2 is SVGAGI in the germline V gene (reference sequence). This CDR3 comprises 15 residues. V shed 7 bases and J 4 bases; nucleotides not matched to a gene: 12. CDR3 coding DNA: TGTGCCAGCACTAGGGGACAGCCAGACTCCTATGGCTACACCTTC. It yields the protein CASTRGQPDSYGYTF.

V usage is TRBV30 and J usage is TRBJ1-1, with D possibly TRBD1 on 6 matching bases. CDR3 length equals 14 residues. Per germline, CDR1 GTSNPN and CDR2 SVGIG (reference sequence). Trimming took off 1 base at V and 0 bases at J, with 9 bases between the two ends. The CDR3 bases are TGTGCCTGGAGTGCGGGACACCTGAACACTGAAGCTTTCTTT. Protein: CAWSAGHLNTEAFF.

The CDR3 bases are TGTGCCAGCAGTTTGAAACAGAACACAGATACGCAGTATTTT. This codes for CASSLKQNTDTQYF. V gene TRBV28 combines with J gene TRBJ2-3; D gene uncertain. The CDR3 loop spans 14 amino acids. Germline V CDR1 and CDR2: MDHEN, SYDVKM. Trimming stripped 3 bases from V and 2 bases from J, with 9 bases between.

The J gene is TRBJ2-1, the V gene TRBV6-1; D uncertain. This CDR3 is built from 13 residues. The germline gives CDR1 MNHNS, CDR2 SASEGT. V was trimmed by 3 bases and J by 4 bases, leaving 7 bases between them. The CDR3 is CASSDRKYNEQFF. CDR3 bases: TGTGCCAGCAGTGACAGGAAATACAATGAGCAGTTCTTC.

V and J are TRBV6-1 and TRBJ2-7; D possibly corresponds to TRBD2 (6 bases). CDR1 and CDR2 (germline): MNHNS, SASEGT. The CDR3 extends over 14 amino acids. The V and J ends lost 2 bases and 6 bases respectively, with 14 bases between them. Here the CDR3 reads CASSESTSRSEQYF. The CDR3 bases are TGTGCCAGCAGTGAATCCACTAGCAGGAGCGAGCAGTACTTC.